Listed here are 30 T cell receptor beta chains from one sample, sequenced in a study of T cell repertoires in cytomegalovirus infection (dated 2019 in TCRdb). For sequencing, an Illumina HiSeq 1500 was employed. TCRdb reanalyzed the raw reads on its own, using fastp at Q25 for trimming and MiXCR for clone calling, and kept in-frame beta chains. Entries that share a CDR3 protein sequence are merged under the most common genes and DNA. The sample yields over 300,000 distinct CDR3 sequences; roughly 15% were counted once. Approximately 12% of the sample rests with the top ten. Sequencing input: PBMCs. These receptors were taken from a human donor in good health (CMV status not recorded). Some clones in this sample may be carry-over from other donors' samples.

Ten or more counts support this clonotype. The chain combines TRBV11-2 with TRBJ2-1, with 9 bases matching TRBD2. The CDR3 loop spans 15 amino acids. V shed 6 bases, J shed 9 bases, and the junction held 12 bases outside the gene matches. The germline V gene encodes CDR1 SGHAT and CDR2 FQNNGV. The CDR3 DNA reads as TGTGCCAGCAGTGGGAGCGGGGGGCCTAAGGGTGAGCAGTTCTTC. This codes for CASSGSGGPKGEQFF.

This clonotype was picked up a small number of times. V usage is TRBV20-1 and J usage is TRBJ2-5; 10 bases map to TRBD1. Trimming took 5 bases from V and 2 from J; bases not matched to a gene: 5. In germline, CDR1 is DFQATT, CDR2 SNEGSKA (reference sequence). The CDR3 runs 14 residues. CDR3 nucleotide sequence: TGCAGTGCTCAGGGGACAGGGGATCAAGAGACCCAGTACTTC. Protein sequence: CSAQGTGDQETQYF.

The rearrangement joins TRBV7-2 to TRBJ1-1; 7 bases are shared with TRBD1. This CDR3 region has 14 residues. Germline lookup yields CDR1 SGHTA and CDR2 FQGNSA. V was pared by 6 bases and J by 13 bases, with 17 bases of the junction left unmatched. DNA for the CDR3: TGTGCCAGCAGAGGGCGGGACAGTGGGTCTGAACTTTTCTTT. Translating it yields CASRGRDSGSELFF.

CDR3 coding DNA: TGTGCCAGCAGTTTTTTATTCGGGACAGGGGGCGAAAGGACCCTCCACTTT. Amino acids: CASSFLFGTGGERTLHF. The chain uses TRBV27 and TRBJ1-6; 12 bases align to TRBD1. This CDR3 contains 17 residues. Germline CDR1 is MNHEY and CDR2 is SMNVEV (reference sequence). With 3 bases clipped from V and 14 bases from J, the junction kept 14 bases outside the gene matches.

This clonotype was counted many times. The chain combines TRBV19 with TRBJ2-3; 8 bases align to TRBD2. V dropped 8 bases and J dropped 1; count of bases not matched to a gene: 5. Germline CDR1 reads LNHDA; CDR2 reads SQIVND (reference sequence). This CDR3 contains 14 residues. CDR3 bases: TGTGCCAGTCGGGTTAGCGGGGGCACAGATACGCAGTATTTT. Residues: CASRVSGGTDTQYF.

There are many counts of this clonotype. V gene TRBV20-1 combines with J gene TRBJ1-1; no reliable D call. The V end was cut by 5 bases, the J end by 2 bases, with 12 bases between. This CDR3 spans 13 amino acids. CDR1 is DFQATT and CDR2 is SNEGSKA in the germline V gene (reference sequence). The CDR3 protein is CSAGESVNTEAFF. Written as DNA, the CDR3 is TGCAGTGCTGGGGAATCAGTAAACACTGAAGCTTTCTTT.

The genes are TRBV20-1 and TRBJ2-5; no reliable D call. This CDR3 has 14 amino acids. Deletions cut 1 base from V and 7 bases from J, with 16 bases between. In germline, CDR1 is DFQATT, CDR2 SNEGSKA (reference sequence). In nucleotides, the CDR3 is TGCAGTGCTAGAGGGGGATTAGGGATGCGGACCCAGTACTTC. It specifies CSARGGLGMRTQYF.

The V and J genes are TRBV20-1 and TRBJ2-3; 10 nucleotides agree with TRBD2. CDR3 length equals 15 residues. In germline, CDR1 is DFQATT, CDR2 SNEGSKA (reference sequence). V dropped 5 bases and J dropped 2; count of bases not matched to a gene: 7. In DNA, the CDR3 is TGCAGTGCTGTAAGGACTAGCGGATACACAGATACGCAGTATTTT. Protein product: CSAVRTSGYTDTQYF.

The rearrangement links TRBV6-1 to TRBJ2-7; TRBD2 agrees at 11 bases. J lost 1 base, V lost 1 base, and 3 bases had no gene match. The CDR3 has 16 amino acids. Germline V gives CDR1 MNHNS, CDR2 SASEGT. CDR3 in amino acids: CASSEELAGGSYEQYF. The CDR3 DNA reads as TGTGCCAGCAGTGAAGAGCTAGCGGGGGGTTCCTACGAGCAGTACTTC.

There are many counts of this clonotype. The genes are TRBV7-2 and TRBJ2-7, with D unresolved. This CDR3 is built from 14 residues. In germline, CDR1 is SGHTA, CDR2 FQGNSA. Trimming took 5 bases from V and 1 from J, leaving 12 bases between them. This chain's CDR3 is CASSTPPGSYEQYF. CDR3 sequence (DNA): TGTGCCAGCAGCACCCCCCCCGGTTCCTACGAGCAGTACTTC.

This clonotype was seen a few times. The chain links TRBV19 to TRBJ2-3, with a possible D match to TRBD1 (6 bases). The CDR3 contains 15 residues. CDR1 and CDR2 from the germline V gene are LNHDA and SQIVND (reference sequence). V lost 5 bases, J lost 3 bases, and 15 bases lay in between. In nucleotides, the CDR3 is TGTGCCAGTAGTCCGGGCAGGGGTAGTACAGATACGCAGTATTTT. Translated, it gives CASSPGRGSTDTQYF.

This clonotype has just a few counts. This chain joins TRBV7-9 and TRBJ1-1; TRBD1 is a possible D gene (5 bases). This CDR3 spans 14 amino acids. Germline V gene sequence: CDR1 SEHNR, CDR2 FQNEAQ (reference sequence). Trimming took 5 bases from V and 7 from J, leaving 17 bases between them. CDR3 region: CASSPPGRYVEAFF. DNA of the CDR3: TGTGCCAGCAGCCCCCCGGGACGCTACGTTGAAGCTTTCTTT.

J is TRBJ1-6 and V is TRBV7-2; TRBD1 is a possible D gene (6 bases). Germline V gives CDR1 SGHTA, CDR2 FQGNSA. Trimming removed 7 bases at V and 5 bases at J, with 15 bases between. This CDR3 region has 15 residues. The CDR3 sequence is CASNLRQANNSPLHF. The CDR3 coding sequence is TGTGCCAGCAACTTGCGACAGGCGAATAATTCACCCCTCCACTTT.

The V call is TRBV12-3 or TRBV12-4, the J call TRBJ2-7; TRBD2 matches 8 bases. This CDR3 region has 16 residues. V shed 5 bases and J 5 bases; nucleotides not matched to a gene: 14. CDR3 residues: CASSPDPGTRIHEQYF. DNA of the CDR3: TGTGCCAGCAGTCCGGACCCCGGGACTAGAATCCACGAGCAGTACTTC.

This clonotype showed up many times. The chain joins TRBV4-2 to TRBJ1-1; no firm D call. V lost 1 base and J lost 9, with 12 bases in between. This CDR3 contains 13 residues. Germline CDR1 reads LGHNA; CDR2 reads YNFKEQ. CDR3 sequence: CASSQVTAQQAFF. CDR3 sequence (DNA): TGTGCCAGCAGCCAAGTAACGGCGCAGCAAGCTTTCTTT.

The CDR3 DNA follows: TGTGCCACCAGGAGCAAACTGGGGGGGTCCCAGCATTTT. This gives the protein CATRSKLGGSQHF. This chain uses TRBV24-1 with TRBJ1-5; perhaps TRBD1 as D (5 bases). Deletions cut 7 bases from V and 11 bases from J, with 17 bases between. Germline V gene sequence: CDR1 KGHDR, CDR2 SFDVKD. The CDR3 contains 13 residues.

Concerning this clonotype: A much bigger clone sits one base away, suggesting this may be a read error. The chain is built from TRBV6-2 or TRBV6-3 and TRBJ2-7; D possibly corresponds to TRBD1 (5 bases). Germline V gene data show CDR1 as MNHEY and CDR2 as SVGEGT. The CDR3 has 15 amino acids. The germline V and J ends were trimmed by 1 base and 3 bases, with 13 bases remaining between them. CDR3 residues: CASSYWRNRFYEQYF. The DNA of the CDR3 is TGTGCCAGCAGTTACTGGCGGAACAGGTTCTACGAGCAGTACTTC.

This clonotype came up many times. This chain connects TRBV7-2 to TRBJ1-1; no reliable D call. With 5 bases removed from V and 0 bases from J, the gap between germline ends came to 7 bases. From germline, CDR1 is SGHTA and CDR2 FQGNSA. The CDR3 length is 13 residues. In DNA form, the CDR3 reads TGTGCCAGCAGCGATAGCATGAACACTGAAGCTTTCTTT. Encoded protein: CASSDSMNTEAFF.

This clonotype was observed at least ten times. The chain has TRBV12-3 or TRBV12-4 and TRBJ2-5, with 9 nucleotides matching TRBD2. Trimming removed 8 bases from V and 5 bases from J; junction bases left unmatched: 6. This CDR3 spans 13 amino acids. Here the CDR3 DNA reads TGTGCCAGCTCTAGCGGGGTGTGGGAGACCCAGTACTTC. Translation gives CASSSGVWETQYF.

There are a few counts of this clonotype. The chain employs TRBV6-2 or TRBV6-3 and TRBJ1-5; D gene ambiguous. The germline CDR1 and CDR2 sequences are MNHEY and SVGEGT. V was trimmed by 1 base and J by 3 bases, leaving 4 bases between them. The CDR3 consists of 13 residues. The CDR3 DNA reads TGTGCCAGCAGTTACTACGTCAATCAGCCCCAGCATTTT. Its translation: CASSYYVNQPQHF.

The chain combines TRBV12-3 or TRBV12-4 with TRBJ2-5; unclear D gene. V was cut by 8 bases and J by 0 bases, with 7 bases left in between. The CDR3 has 12 amino acids. The CDR3, as DNA: TGTGCCAGCTGCAGGCACCAAGAGACCCAGTACTTC. Protein: CASCRHQETQYF.

The chain links TRBV20-1 to TRBJ1-6, with D maybe TRBD1 (6 bases). Trimming shortened V by 2 bases and J by 3 bases, and 11 bases separated the two germline ends. CDR3 size: 15 residues. Per the germline V gene, CDR1 is DFQATT and CDR2 is SNEGSKA (reference sequence). CDR3 nucleotides: TGCAGTGCTAGACGTACAGGGCTCTATAATTCACCCCTCCACTTT. The encoded protein is CSARRTGLYNSPLHF.

Many counts were recorded for this clonotype. The chain carries TRBV7-9 and TRBJ2-7; perhaps TRBD2 as D (6 bases). The CDR3 runs to 14 residues. Germline loops: CDR1 SEHNR, CDR2 FQNEAQ (reference sequence). V lost 7 bases and J 8 bases, leaving 21 bases between the germline ends. The CDR3 coding sequence is TGTGCCAGCACCTTTGGGAGCCAGGAGGGCCAGCAGTACTTC. It yields the protein CASTFGSQEGQQYF.

This clonotype was picked up many times. The chain combines TRBV4-2 with TRBJ2-1; D unresolved. This CDR3 is 13 amino acids long. Deletions cut 1 base from V and 7 bases from J, with 8 bases between. CDR1 and CDR2 (germline): LGHNA, YNFKEQ. CDR3 bases: TGTGCCAGCAGCCAAGTGGGTCGGAATGAGCAGTTCTTC. It translates to CASSQVGRNEQFF.

This clonotype was seen a handful of times. The chain employs TRBV4-1 and TRBJ1-4, with D perhaps TRBD1 (5 bases). This CDR3 region has 16 residues. Trimming removed 1 base at V and 8 bases at J, with 17 bases between. The germline CDR1 and CDR2 sequences are MGHRA and YSYEKL. The CDR3 region is CASSQGVRQGNEKLFF. The CDR3 DNA follows: TGCGCCAGCAGCCAAGGGGTCAGGCAGGGAAACGAAAAACTGTTTTTT.

V and J are TRBV10-3 and TRBJ2-3; 10 nucleotides line up with TRBD2. V lost 2 bases, J lost 3 bases, and 5 bases stayed unmatched. The CDR3 is made up of 16 amino acids. Germline-derived CDR1 and CDR2 are ENHRY and SYGVKD. CDR3 protein: CAISEPSGGLTDTQYF. In nucleotides, the CDR3 is TGTGCCATCAGTGAGCCTAGCGGGGGTTTAACAGATACGCAGTATTTT.

This clonotype showed up many times. The chain carries TRBV7-8 and TRBJ1-5; 8 nucleotides agree with TRBD1. The CDR3 is 17 residues long. The V segment lost 0 bases and the J segment 0 bases; nucleotides outside the gene matches: 4. Germline V gene lookup returns CDR1 SGHVS and CDR2 FQNEAQ. The chain's CDR3 is CASSLASTGASNQPQHF. As DNA, the CDR3 is TGTGCCAGCAGCTTAGCTTCGACAGGGGCTAGCAATCAGCCCCAGCATTTT.

This clonotype has a handful of counts. The chain combines TRBV6-1 with TRBJ1-1; D gene unclear. CDR1 and CDR2 from the germline V gene are MNHNS and SASEGT. V dropped 1 base and J dropped 1 base, with 7 bases sitting between them. The CDR3 extends over 14 amino acids. The CDR3 DNA is TGTGCCAGCAGTGAAGTTTTACAGAACACTGAAGCTTTCTTT. As protein: CASSEVLQNTEAFF.

V gene TRBV30 combines with J gene TRBJ2-7, with D possibly being TRBD2 (5 bases). This CDR3 region has 17 residues. Germline values: CDR1 GTSNPN, CDR2 SVGIG (reference sequence). V was pared by 0 bases and J by 2 bases, with 20 bases between. The DNA of the CDR3 is TGTGCCTGGAGTGTACGAGGGCAGCATTCGTTGACCTACGAGCAGTACTTC. This sequence encodes CAWSVRGQHSLTYEQYF. Based on the CDR3 plus reference TRBV30 and TRBJ2-7, the full variable domain is SQTIHQWPATLVQPVGSPLSLECTVEGTSNPNLYWYRQAAGRGLQLLFYSVGIGQISSEVPQNLSASRPQDRQFILSSKKLLLSDSGFYLCAWSVRGQHSLTYEQYFGPGTRLTVT.

V gene TRBV12-3 or TRBV12-4 combines with J gene TRBJ2-1, with TRBD2 matching over 7 bases. The CDR3 runs to 15 residues. V was clipped by 3 bases and J by 9 bases; unmatched bases: 11. The CDR3 is CASSLSSPGEGEQFF. As DNA, the CDR3 is TGTGCCAGCAGTTTGTCATCACCCGGGGAGGGTGAGCAGTTCTTC.